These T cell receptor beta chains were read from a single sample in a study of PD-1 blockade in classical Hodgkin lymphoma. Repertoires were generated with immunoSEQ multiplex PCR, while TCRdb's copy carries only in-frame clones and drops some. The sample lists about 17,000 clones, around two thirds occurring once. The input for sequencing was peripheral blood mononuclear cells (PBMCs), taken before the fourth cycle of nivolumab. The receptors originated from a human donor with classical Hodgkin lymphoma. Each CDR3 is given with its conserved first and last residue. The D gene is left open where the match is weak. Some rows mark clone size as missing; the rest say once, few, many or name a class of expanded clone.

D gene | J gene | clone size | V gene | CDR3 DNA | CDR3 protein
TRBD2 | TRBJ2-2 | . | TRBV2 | TGTGCCAGCAGTGGGGGTAGCGGGAGGTCGTTCGGGGAGCTGTTTTTT | CASSGGSGRSFGELFF
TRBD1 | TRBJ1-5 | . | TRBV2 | TGTGCCAGCAGCAGGGGGCGTTGGAATCAGCCCCAGCATTTT | CASSRGRWNQPQHF
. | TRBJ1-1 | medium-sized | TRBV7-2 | TGTGCCAGCAGCTTAGACGGGAGCGCTGAAGCTTTCTTT | CASSLDGSAEAFF
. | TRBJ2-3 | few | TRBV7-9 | TGTGCCAGCAGCCTCCTCGGGACACTGGGCCGTACAGATACGCAGTATTTT | CASSLLGTLGRTDTQYF
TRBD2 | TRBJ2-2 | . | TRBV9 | TGTGCCAGCAGCCCCTACTCTAGCGGTGCCAAGTCATCCTCCTCCAAACCCGGGGAGCTGTTTTTT | CASSPYSSGAKSSSSKPGELFF
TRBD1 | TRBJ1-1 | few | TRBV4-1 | TGCGCCAGCAGCCAAGATTCGGACAGGGGGAACACTGAAGCTTTCTTT | CASSQDSDRGNTEAFF
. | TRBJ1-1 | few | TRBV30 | TGTGCCTGGAGTGTATGGGTGGACACTGAAGCTTTCTTT | CAWSVWVDTEAFF
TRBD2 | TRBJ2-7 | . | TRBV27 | TGTGCCAGCAGTTTATTCCCAGGGAGGGACCTGTACGAGCAGTACTTC | CASSLFPGRDLYEQYF
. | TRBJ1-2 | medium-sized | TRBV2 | TGTGCCAGCAGTCCAGACTTTCCTCTTCACTATGGCTACACCTTC | CASSPDFPLHYGYTF
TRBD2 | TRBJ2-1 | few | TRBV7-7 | TGTGCTAGCAGCCCCGGACTAGCGGGACACAATGAGCAGTTCTTC | CASSPGLAGHNEQFF
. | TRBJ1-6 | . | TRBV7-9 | TGTGCCAGCAGCTTAAATTCCGGGACGGAAAATTCACCCCTCCACTTT | CASSLNSGTENSPLHF
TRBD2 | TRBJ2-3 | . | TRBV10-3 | TGTGCCATCAGTGAGCCTAGCGGGAGTTCTGGCACAGATACGCAGTATTTT | CAISEPSGSSGTDTQYF